What follows are 14 T cell receptor beta chains derived from one specimen sequenced in a study of cytomegalovirus exposure and HLA in healthy donors (dated by TCRdb to about 2017). The method behind the library was the immunoSEQ multiplex PCR assay. The multiplex PCR relied on a mix of 60 forward primers for TCR Vbeta segments and 13 reverse primers for TCR Jbeta segments. As stored in TCRdb, this immuneACCESS dataset retains in-frame rearrangements with V and J assigned. A fraction of the clones does not appear; measured against another copy, unresolved V genes explain less than half of the discrepancy, and the remainder lacks a known reason. Across this sample there are under 60,000 clones, with 70% to 85% seen only once. Of the sample, about 3% falls within the top ten clones. The sequencing sample was made of PBMCs. The receptors originated from a man aged 50 to 59 in good health and CMV-seronegative.

V gene TRBV2 combines with J gene TRBJ2-2; 8 bases agree with TRBD2. The CDR3 length is 15 residues. Germline CDR1 reads SNHLY; CDR2 reads FYNNEI. After removal of 4 bases from V and 4 bases from J, the junction contained 5 bases not matched to a gene. The CDR3 spells CASSAGGGPTGELFF. CDR3 bases: TGTGCCAGCAGTGCTGGCGGGGGGCCCACCGGGGAGCTGTTTTTT.

This clone was counted once. The CDR3 sequence is CASSHRLAGGPGNIQYF. The CDR3 DNA reads as TGCGCCAGCAGCCACAGACTAGCGGGGGGGCCGGGGAACATTCAGTACTTC. The genes are TRBV4-1 and TRBJ2-4, with TRBD2 identical over 14 bases. CDR1 is MGHRA and CDR2 is YSYEKL in the germline V gene. The junction had 8 bases not matched to a gene; V was cut back by 3 bases and J by 7 bases. The CDR3 is made up of 17 amino acids.

The chain is built from TRBV28 and TRBJ2-7; 9 nucleotides align to TRBD1. The CDR3 is 15 amino acids. The junction had 8 bases not matched to a gene; V was cut back by 4 bases and J by 4 bases. From germline, CDR1 is MDHEN and CDR2 SYDVKM. The CDR3 region has the DNA TGTGCCAGCAGTTCGACAGGGGGACTCGGGTACGAGCAGTACTTC. Its protein is CASSSTGGLGYEQYF.

In this sample, this clone turned up a few times. This chain links TRBV2 with TRBJ1-5; TRBD1 matches 10 bases. The V segment lost 3 bases and the J segment 3 bases; nucleotides outside the gene matches: 8. The germline CDR1 and CDR2 sequences are SNHLY and FYNNEI. There are 17 residues in the CDR3. The CDR3 DNA sequence: TGTGCCAGCAGTGAGGGCCGGGACAGGGGCCTCAATCAGCCCCAGCATTTT. Its protein is CASSEGRDRGLNQPQHF.

The chain recombines TRBV6-7 with TRBJ1-1; 7 nucleotides match TRBD1. TRBV6-7 is an ORF for which the function is uncertain. Trimming cost V 7 bases and J 6 bases; bases outside gene matches: 29. The CDR3 covers 20 residues. DNA of the CDR3: TGTGCCAGCAAGTTTCTGCACGTAGTAGGGGGCCTAGGAGTGTACTCTGAAGCTTTCTTT. Its protein product is CASKFLHVVGGLGVYSEAFF.

This clone has just a few counts. This rearrangement joins TRBV6-1 to TRBJ2-5; D may be TRBD2 (5 bases). Germline CDR1 MNHNS, CDR2 SASEGT. V lost 4 bases, J lost 5 bases, and 8 bases lay in between. This CDR3 region has 12 residues. CDR3 amino acids: CASSVRGETQYF. The CDR3 region has the DNA TGTGCCAGCAGTGTACGAGGGGAGACCCAGTACTTC.

The chain couples TRBV27 to TRBJ2-3, with TRBD2 as a possible D gene (5 bases). This CDR3 has 18 amino acids. With 8 bases removed from V and 0 bases from J, the gap between germline ends came to 24 bases. CDR1 MNHEY and CDR2 SMNVEV come from the germline V gene (reference sequence). The CDR3 DNA reads TGTGCCAGCCGCCGCGCCGCGGCTAGCCGGACTAGCACAGATACGCAGTATTTT. Its translation is CASRRAAASRTSTDTQYF.

This clone was detected a few times. The chain couples TRBV27 to TRBJ2-7; tentatively, D is TRBD1 (5 bases). With 4 bases removed from V and 6 bases from J, the gap between germline ends came to 13 bases. CDR3 length: 13 amino acids. CDR1 is MNHEY, CDR2 SMNVEV, per germline (reference sequence). The CDR3 here is CASSSGRGTEQYF. In nucleotides, the CDR3 is TGTGCCAGCAGTTCCGGTAGGGGCACCGAGCAGTACTTC.

V gene TRBV14 combines with J gene TRBJ1-3; D perhaps matches TRBD1 (6 bases). This CDR3 is built from 15 residues. The V gene lost 2 bases and the J gene lost 2 bases, with 10 bases spanning the gap. Germline V CDR1 and CDR2: SGHDN, FVKESK. The chain's CDR3 is CASSQSRTAGNTIYF. Here the CDR3 DNA reads TGTGCCAGCAGCCAATCCCGGACAGCTGGAAACACCATATATTTT. The full variable domain, its missing parts supplied by reference TRBV14 and TRBJ1-3, is EAGVTQFPSHSVIEKGQTVTLRCDPISGHDNLYWYRRVMGKEIKFLLHFVKESKQDESGMPNNRFLAERTGGTYSTLKVQPAELEDSGVYFCASSQSRTAGNTIYFGEGSWLTVV.

This sequence joins TRBV28 and TRBJ2-1; 7 bases match TRBD1. V trimming: 3 bases; J trimming: 12 bases; junction bases outside the gene matches: 5. Per germline, CDR1 MDHEN and CDR2 SYDVKM. There are 12 residues in the CDR3. For the CDR3, the DNA is TGTGCCAGCAGTTTCACAGGGGTCGGGCAGTTCTTC. It translates to CASSFTGVGQFF. The whole variable domain, remainder taken from reference TRBV28 and TRBJ2-1, is DVKVTQSSRYLVKRTGEKVFLECVQDMDHENMFWYRQDPGLGLRLIYFSYDVKMKEKGDIPEGYSVSREKKERFSLILESASTNQTSMYLCASSFTGVGQFFGPGTRLTVL.

V gene TRBV7-8 combines with J gene TRBJ1-5; D ambiguous. The germline V gene has CDR1 SGHVS and CDR2 FQNEAQ. The CDR3 extends over 13 amino acids. The V end lost 1 base, the J end lost 5 bases, and 6 bases lay between the germline ends. The CDR3 nucleotides are TGTGCCAGCAGCTTAGTCCGCGATCAGCCCCAGCATTTT. Translated: CASSLVRDQPQHF.

The chain couples TRBV5-6 to TRBJ1-5, with 10 bases lining up with TRBD1. J lost 4 bases, V lost 2 bases, and 6 bases had no gene match. The germline CDR1 and CDR2 sequences are SGHDT and YYEEEE. This CDR3 is built from 16 residues. The CDR3 DNA is TGTGCCAGCAGCTTTAGACAGGGGGCTATTAATCAGCCCCAGCATTTT. Translated: CASSFRQGAINQPQHF. The whole variable domain, remainder taken from reference TRBV5-6 and TRBJ1-5, is DAGVTQSPTHLIKTRGQQVTLRCSPKSGHDTVSWYQQALGQGPQFIFQYYEEEERQRGNFPDRFSGHQFPNYSSELNVNALLLGDSALYLCASSFRQGAINQPQHFGDGTRLSIL.

The table lists this clone with a count of one. This chain links TRBV6-5 with TRBJ2-2; D perhaps matches TRBD1 (6 bases). The CDR3 spans 13 residues. Germline-derived CDR1 and CDR2 are MNHEY and SVGAGI. Trimming cost V 6 bases and J 4 bases, with 9 bases left between them. CDR3 region: CASRQQGTGELFF. In DNA form, the CDR3 reads TGTGCCAGCAGACAACAGGGCACCGGGGAGCTGTTTTTT.

The chain links TRBV9 to TRBJ2-2, with D possibly matching TRBD2 (5 bases). This CDR3 has 16 residues. Between the trimmed V and J ends, which lost 0 bases and 8 bases, there was a span of 17 bases. Germline CDR1 and CDR2: SGDLS and YYNGEE. The DNA for the CDR3 is TGTGCCAGCAGCGTAGTGGACTCGCACAAGGGAGGGGAGCTGTTTTTT. This sequence encodes CASSVVDSHKGGELFF.